A selection of T cell receptor beta chains follows, all from one sample in a study of cytomegalovirus exposure and HLA in healthy donors. The method was immunoSEQ multiplex PCR; TCRdb's version includes in-frame clones alone and lacks a portion of them. The sample yields 150,000 to 200,000 clones, of which the top ten take up about 0.81%. Sequenced input: PBMCs. The source is a woman younger than 30 in good health and CMV-seropositive. CDR3s include the opening cysteine and the closing phenylalanine or tryptophan. The order of the fields is J gene, V gene, D gene, CDR3 DNA, CDR3 protein. A D gene is named only where the DNA matches it firmly.

j_gene: TRBJ1-2
v_gene: TRBV2
d_gene: .
CDR3nt: TGTGCCAACACAGGAAACTATGGCTACACCTTC
CDR3aa: CANTGNYGYTF

j_gene: TRBJ1-2
v_gene: TRBV7-9
d_gene: .
CDR3nt: TGTGCCGCCGGGAGGGGGGCTAACTATGGCTACACCTTC
CDR3aa: CAAGRGANYGYTF

j_gene: TRBJ2-1
v_gene: TRBV18
d_gene: TRBD2
CDR3nt: TGTGCCAGCTCACCACCGGGCGGGGGCTCCTACAATGAGCAGTTCTTC
CDR3aa: CASSPPGGGSYNEQFF

j_gene: TRBJ1-5
v_gene: TRBV2
d_gene: .
CDR3nt: TGTGCCAGCAGTGCAAGACGGGATATCAGCCCCCAGCATTTT
CDR3aa: CASSARRDISPQHF

j_gene: TRBJ2-2
v_gene: TRBV2
d_gene: TRBD1
CDR3nt: TGTGCCAGCAGTTGGGACAGCTGGAACACCGGGGAGCTGTTTTTT
CDR3aa: CASSWDSWNTGELFF

j_gene: TRBJ1-2
v_gene: TRBV28
d_gene: TRBD1
CDR3nt: TGTGCCAGCAGTTTATGGGACAGGATAAACTATGGCTACACCTTC
CDR3aa: CASSLWDRINYGYTF

j_gene: TRBJ2-5
v_gene: TRBV9
d_gene: TRBD2
CDR3nt: TGTGCCAGCAGCCCACGACTAGCCAACCAAGAGACCCAGTACTTC
CDR3aa: CASSPRLANQETQYF

j_gene: TRBJ1-5
v_gene: TRBV6-1
d_gene: .
CDR3nt: TGTGCCAGCAGTGAGCGGAAGAGCAATCAGCCCCAGCATTTT
CDR3aa: CASSERKSNQPQHF

j_gene: TRBJ1-1
v_gene: TRBV19
d_gene: .
CDR3nt: TGTGCCAGTAGTCTTGGACAGTTCTACACTGAAGCTTTCTTT
CDR3aa: CASSLGQFYTEAFF

j_gene: TRBJ2-7
v_gene: TRBV9
d_gene: .
CDR3nt: TGTGCCAGCAGCGTAGGATGGGGGGCCTACGAGCAGTACTTC
CDR3aa: CASSVGWGAYEQYF

j_gene: TRBJ2-2
v_gene: TRBV5-1
d_gene: TRBD2
CDR3nt: TGCGCCAGCAGCTTGGAAGCGGGATTGTACACCGGGGAGCTGTTTTTT
CDR3aa: CASSLEAGLYTGELFF

j_gene: TRBJ1-6
v_gene: TRBV7-9
d_gene: TRBD1
CDR3nt: TGTGCCAGCAGCCTACGGGACAGTGCAACGTCACCCCTCCACTTT
CDR3aa: CASSLRDSATSPLHF

j_gene: TRBJ2-7
v_gene: TRBV5-6
d_gene: TRBD2
CDR3nt: TGTGCCAGCAGCTCGGACCCTGGACTAGCGGTCTACGAGCAGTACTTC
CDR3aa: CASSSDPGLAVYEQYF

j_gene: TRBJ2-2
v_gene: TRBV15
d_gene: TRBD2
CDR3nt: TGTGCCACCAGCAGAGATTTGGGACTACGGACCGGGGAGCTGTTTTTT
CDR3aa: CATSRDLGLRTGELFF

j_gene: TRBJ2-5
v_gene: TRBV5-6
d_gene: TRBD1
CDR3nt: TGTGCCAGCAGCTGGGGGACAGGGGGGGAGACCCAGTACTTC
CDR3aa: CASSWGTGGETQYF

j_gene: TRBJ2-7
v_gene: TRBV5-6
d_gene: .
CDR3nt: TGTGCCAGCAGCTTGAGCTTAAGCGACGAGCAGTACTTC
CDR3aa: CASSLSLSDEQYF

j_gene: TRBJ2-5
v_gene: TRBV7-9
d_gene: .
CDR3nt: TGTGCCAGCAGCTTAAAGGCAGGGGACCTATTCAGCGAGACCCAGTACTTC
CDR3aa: CASSLKAGDLFSETQYF

j_gene: TRBJ2-3
v_gene: TRBV6-1
d_gene: .
CDR3nt: TGTGCCAGCAGGAGGGACTGGCAGGATACGCAGTATTTT
CDR3aa: CASRRDWQDTQYF

j_gene: TRBJ1-3
v_gene: TRBV5-1
d_gene: .
CDR3nt: TGCGCCAGCAGCGCGGAGACCGGAAACACCATATATTTT
CDR3aa: CASSAETGNTIYF

j_gene: TRBJ2-3
v_gene: TRBV11-3
d_gene: TRBD1
CDR3nt: TGTGCCAGCAGCTCGTGGGGACAGGGGGCTAGCACAGATACGCAGTATTTT
CDR3aa: CASSSWGQGASTDTQYF

j_gene: TRBJ1-5
v_gene: TRBV30
d_gene: .
CDR3nt: TGTGCCTGGAGTGCTGGACAAACTGGGGCTCAGCCCCAGCATTTT
CDR3aa: CAWSAGQTGAQPQHF

j_gene: TRBJ1-5
v_gene: TRBV4-1
d_gene: TRBD1
CDR3nt: TGCGCCAGCAGCCAAGACCCGGGACAGGGGTATCAGCCCCAGCATTTT
CDR3aa: CASSQDPGQGYQPQHF

j_gene: TRBJ2-3
v_gene: TRBV15
d_gene: TRBD1
CDR3nt: TGTGCCACCAGCAGAGATTGGACAGGGTATAGTAAGGTTGCAGATACGCAGTATTTT
CDR3aa: CATSRDWTGYSKVADTQYF

j_gene: TRBJ2-1
v_gene: TRBV4-2
d_gene: .
CDR3nt: TGTGCCAGCAGCCTTGGTGGGTCGGGATTCAATGAGCAGTTCTTC
CDR3aa: CASSLGGSGFNEQFF

j_gene: TRBJ2-3
v_gene: TRBV5-1
d_gene: .
CDR3nt: TGCGCCAGCAGCCAGACAGATACGCAGTATTTT
CDR3aa: CASSQTDTQYF

j_gene: TRBJ1-1
v_gene: TRBV25-1
d_gene: TRBD1
CDR3nt: TGTGCCAGCATGGGACAGATGAACACTGAAGCTTTCTTT
CDR3aa: CASMGQMNTEAFF